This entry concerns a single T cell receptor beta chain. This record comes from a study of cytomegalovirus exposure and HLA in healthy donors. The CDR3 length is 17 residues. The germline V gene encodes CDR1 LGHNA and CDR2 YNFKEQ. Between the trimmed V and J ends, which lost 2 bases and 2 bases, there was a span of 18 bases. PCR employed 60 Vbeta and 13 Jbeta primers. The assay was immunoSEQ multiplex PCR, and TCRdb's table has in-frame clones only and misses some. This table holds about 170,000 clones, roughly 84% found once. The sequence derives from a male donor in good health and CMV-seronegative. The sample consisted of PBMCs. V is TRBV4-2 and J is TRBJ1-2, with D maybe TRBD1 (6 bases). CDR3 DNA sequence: TGTGCCAGCAGCCAATCCCCTTCGGCAGGGGCCAACTATGGCTACACCTTC. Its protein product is CASSQSPSAGANYGYTF.